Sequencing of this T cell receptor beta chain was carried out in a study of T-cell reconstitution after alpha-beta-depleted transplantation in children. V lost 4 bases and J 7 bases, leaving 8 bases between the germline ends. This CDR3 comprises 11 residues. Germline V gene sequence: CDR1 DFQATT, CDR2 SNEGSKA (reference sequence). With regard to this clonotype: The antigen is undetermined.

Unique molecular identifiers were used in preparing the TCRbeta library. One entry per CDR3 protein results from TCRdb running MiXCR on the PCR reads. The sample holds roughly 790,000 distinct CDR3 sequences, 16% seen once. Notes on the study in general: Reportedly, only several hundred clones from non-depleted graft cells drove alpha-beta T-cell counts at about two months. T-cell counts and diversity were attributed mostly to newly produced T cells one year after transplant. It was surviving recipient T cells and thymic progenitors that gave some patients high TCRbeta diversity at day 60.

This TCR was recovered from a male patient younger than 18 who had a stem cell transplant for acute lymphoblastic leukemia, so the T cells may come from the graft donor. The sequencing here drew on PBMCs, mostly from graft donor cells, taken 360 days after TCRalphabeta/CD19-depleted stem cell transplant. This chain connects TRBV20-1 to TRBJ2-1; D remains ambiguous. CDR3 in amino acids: CSAMWGNEQFF. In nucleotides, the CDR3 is TGCAGTGCTATGTGGGGAAATGAGCAGTTCTTC.